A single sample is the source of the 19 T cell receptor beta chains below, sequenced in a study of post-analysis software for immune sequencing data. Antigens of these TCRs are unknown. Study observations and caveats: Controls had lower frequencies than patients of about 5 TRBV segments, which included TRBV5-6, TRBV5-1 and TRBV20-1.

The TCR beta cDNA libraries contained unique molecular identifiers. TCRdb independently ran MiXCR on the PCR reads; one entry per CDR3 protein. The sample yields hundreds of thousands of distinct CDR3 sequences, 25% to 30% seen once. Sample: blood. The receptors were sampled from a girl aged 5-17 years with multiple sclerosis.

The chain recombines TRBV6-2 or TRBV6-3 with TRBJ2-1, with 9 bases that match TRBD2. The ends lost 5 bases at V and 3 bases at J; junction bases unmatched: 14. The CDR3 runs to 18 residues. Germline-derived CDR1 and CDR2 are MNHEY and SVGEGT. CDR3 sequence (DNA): TGTGCCAGCAGTCCCCTCAGAGTAGCGGGAGTCCACTACAATGAGCAGTTCTTC. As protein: CASSPLRVAGVHYNEQFF.

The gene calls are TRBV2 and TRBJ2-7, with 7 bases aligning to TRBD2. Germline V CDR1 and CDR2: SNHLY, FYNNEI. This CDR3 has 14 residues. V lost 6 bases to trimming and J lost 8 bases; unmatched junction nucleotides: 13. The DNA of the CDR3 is TGTGCCAGCAGCCCTAACTGGGCCGGGGGGAAGCAGTACTTC. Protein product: CASSPNWAGGKQYF.

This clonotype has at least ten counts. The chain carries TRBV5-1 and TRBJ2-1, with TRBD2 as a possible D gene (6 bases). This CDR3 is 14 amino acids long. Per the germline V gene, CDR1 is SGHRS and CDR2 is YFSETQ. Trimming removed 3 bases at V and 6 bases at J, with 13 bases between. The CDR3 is CASSWRGEGNEQFF. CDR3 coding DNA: TGCGCCAGCAGCTGGAGGGGAGAAGGCAATGAGCAGTTCTTC.

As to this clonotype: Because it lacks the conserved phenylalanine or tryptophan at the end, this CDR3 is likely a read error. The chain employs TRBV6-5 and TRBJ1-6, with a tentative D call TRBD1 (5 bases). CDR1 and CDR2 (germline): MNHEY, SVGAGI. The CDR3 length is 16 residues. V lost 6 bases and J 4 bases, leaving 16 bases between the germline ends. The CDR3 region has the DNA TGTGCCAGCAGCTTGGAGGGGCTTCTGTATAATTCACCCCTCCACTGT. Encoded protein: CASSLEGLLYNSPLHC.

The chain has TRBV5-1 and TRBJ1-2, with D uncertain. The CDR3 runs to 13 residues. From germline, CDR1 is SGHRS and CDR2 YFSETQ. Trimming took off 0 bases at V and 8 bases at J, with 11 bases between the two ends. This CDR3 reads CASSLEQSRGYTF. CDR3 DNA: TGCGCCAGCAGCTTGGAACAGTCACGCGGCTACACCTTC.

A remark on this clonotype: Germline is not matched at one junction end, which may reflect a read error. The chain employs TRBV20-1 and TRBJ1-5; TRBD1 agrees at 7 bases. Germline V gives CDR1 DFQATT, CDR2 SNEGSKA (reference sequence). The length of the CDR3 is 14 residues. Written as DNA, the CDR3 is TGCAGTGCCAGAGAAAGGACAGGTCTCCAGCCCCAGCATTTT. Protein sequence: CSARERTGLQPQHF.

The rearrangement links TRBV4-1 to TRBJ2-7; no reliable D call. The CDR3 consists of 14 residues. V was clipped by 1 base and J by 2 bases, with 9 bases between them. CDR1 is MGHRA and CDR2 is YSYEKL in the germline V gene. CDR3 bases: TGCGCCAGCAGCCAAGTAACAGAAACCTACGAGCAGTACTTC. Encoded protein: CASSQVTETYEQYF.

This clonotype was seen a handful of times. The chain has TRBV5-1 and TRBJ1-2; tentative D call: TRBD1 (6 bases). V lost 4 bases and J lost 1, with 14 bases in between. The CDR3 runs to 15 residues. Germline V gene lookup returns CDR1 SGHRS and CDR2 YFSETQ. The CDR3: CASSPSRDNNYGYTF. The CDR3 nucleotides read TGCGCCAGCAGCCCTTCCAGGGACAATAACTATGGCTACACCTTC.

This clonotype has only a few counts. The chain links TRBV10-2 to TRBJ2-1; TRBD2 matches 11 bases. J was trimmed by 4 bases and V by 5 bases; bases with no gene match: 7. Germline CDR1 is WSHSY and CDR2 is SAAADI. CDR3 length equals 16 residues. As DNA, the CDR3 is TGCGCCAGCAGTCCTAGACTAGCGGGACTATACAATGAGCAGTTCTTC. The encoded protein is CASSPRLAGLYNEQFF.

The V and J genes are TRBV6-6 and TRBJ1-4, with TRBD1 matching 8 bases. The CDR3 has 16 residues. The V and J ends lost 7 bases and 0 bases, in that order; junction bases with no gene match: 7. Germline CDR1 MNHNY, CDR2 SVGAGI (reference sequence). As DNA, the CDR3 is TGTGCCAGCACCATCGGACAGGGCACAACTAATGAAAAACTGTTTTTT. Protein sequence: CASTIGQGTTNEKLFF.

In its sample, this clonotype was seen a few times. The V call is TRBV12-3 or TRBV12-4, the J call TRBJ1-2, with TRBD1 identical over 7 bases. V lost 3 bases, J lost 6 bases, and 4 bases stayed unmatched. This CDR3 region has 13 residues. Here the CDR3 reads CASSFQGGDGYTF. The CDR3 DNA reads TGTGCCAGCAGTTTTCAAGGGGGCGATGGCTACACCTTC.

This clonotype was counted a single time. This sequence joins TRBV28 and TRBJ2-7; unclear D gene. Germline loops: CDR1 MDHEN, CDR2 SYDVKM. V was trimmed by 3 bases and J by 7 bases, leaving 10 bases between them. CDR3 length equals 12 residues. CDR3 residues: CASSFRQTEQYF. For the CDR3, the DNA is TGTGCCAGCAGTTTTCGCCAGACAGAGCAGTACTTC.

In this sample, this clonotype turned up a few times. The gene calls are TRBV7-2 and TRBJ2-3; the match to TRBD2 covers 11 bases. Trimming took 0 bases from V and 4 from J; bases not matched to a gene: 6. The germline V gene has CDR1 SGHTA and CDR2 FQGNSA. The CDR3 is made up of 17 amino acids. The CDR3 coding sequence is TGTGCCAGCAGCTTAGCACCGGGACTAGCGGTCCCAGATACGCAGTATTTT. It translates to CASSLAPGLAVPDTQYF.

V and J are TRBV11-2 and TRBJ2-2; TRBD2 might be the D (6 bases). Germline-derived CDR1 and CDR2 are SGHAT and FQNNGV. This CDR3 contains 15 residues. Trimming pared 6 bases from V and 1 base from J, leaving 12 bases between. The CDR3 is CASRGGGVNTGELFF. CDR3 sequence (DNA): TGTGCCAGCAGGGGTGGCGGGGTGAACACCGGGGAGCTGTTTTTT.

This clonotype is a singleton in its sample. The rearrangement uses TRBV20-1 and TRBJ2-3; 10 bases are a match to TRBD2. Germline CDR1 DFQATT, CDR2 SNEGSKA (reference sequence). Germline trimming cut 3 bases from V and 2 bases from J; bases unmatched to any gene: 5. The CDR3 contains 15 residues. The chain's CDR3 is CSARGLAGDTDTQYF. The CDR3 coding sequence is TGCAGTGCTAGGGGTCTAGCGGGGGACACAGATACGCAGTATTTT.

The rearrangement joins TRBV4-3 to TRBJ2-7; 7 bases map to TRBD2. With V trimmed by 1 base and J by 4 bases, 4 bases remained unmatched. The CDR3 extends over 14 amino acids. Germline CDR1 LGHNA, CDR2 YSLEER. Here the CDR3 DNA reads TGCGCCAGCAGCCAAGGTATCGGGGGGTACGAGCAGTACTTC. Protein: CASSQGIGGYEQYF.

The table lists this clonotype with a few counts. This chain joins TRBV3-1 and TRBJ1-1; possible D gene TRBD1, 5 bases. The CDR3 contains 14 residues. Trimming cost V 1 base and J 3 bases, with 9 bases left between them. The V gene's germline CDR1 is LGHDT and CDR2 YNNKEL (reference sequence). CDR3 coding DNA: TGTGCCAGCAGCCAAGTAGACAGCTACACTGAAGCTTTCTTT. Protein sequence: CASSQVDSYTEAFF. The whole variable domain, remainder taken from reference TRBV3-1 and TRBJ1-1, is DTAVSQTPKYLVTQMGNDKSIKCEQNLGHDTMYWYKQDSKKFLKIMFSYNNKELIINETVPNRFSPKSPDKAHLNLHINSLELGDSAVYFCASSQVDSYTEAFFGQGTRLTVV.

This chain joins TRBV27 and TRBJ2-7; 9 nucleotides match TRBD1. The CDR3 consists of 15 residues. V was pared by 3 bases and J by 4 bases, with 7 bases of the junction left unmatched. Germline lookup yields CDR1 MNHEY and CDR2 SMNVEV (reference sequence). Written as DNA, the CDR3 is TGTGCCAGCAGTTTTAGTGACAGGGGGAGATACGAGCAGTACTTC. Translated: CASSFSDRGRYEQYF.

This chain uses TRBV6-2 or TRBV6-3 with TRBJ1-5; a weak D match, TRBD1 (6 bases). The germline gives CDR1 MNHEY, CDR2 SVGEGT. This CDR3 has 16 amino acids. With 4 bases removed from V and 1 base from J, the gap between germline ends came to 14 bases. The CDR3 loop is CASSSIQGFSNQPQHF. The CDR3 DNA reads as TGTGCCAGCAGTTCCATCCAGGGGTTCAGCAATCAGCCCCAGCATTTT.